Listed below are T cell receptor beta chains from one sample, sequenced in a study of T cells in Graves' hyperthyroidism and ophthalmopathy. TCRdb ran MiXCR on the multiplex PCR reads and lists one entry per CDR3 protein. The sample lists 350,000 to 450,000 distinct CDR3 sequences, around 15% occurring once. The sample consisted of blood. These receptors all come from a man aged 45 to 65 with Graves' ophthalmopathy. CDR3s include the opening cysteine and the closing phenylalanine or tryptophan. Fields, in order: V gene, D gene, J gene, clone size, CDR3 protein, CDR3 DNA. The D gene is left open where the match is weak. A clone size is listed for some rows: how often the clone was seen (once, few, many), or a class if it is expanded.

TRBV20-1	-	TRBJ1-5	few	CSARDWDPTYSNQPQHF	TGCAGTGCCCGGGACTGGGACCCGACATATAGCAATCAGCCCCAGCATTTT
TRBV7-7	TRBD1	TRBJ2-3	-	CASSQGQGRTDTQYF	TGTGCTAGCAGCCAAGGACAGGGACGAACAGATACGCAGTATTTT
TRBV30	TRBD1	TRBJ2-7	few	CALAGGSSHEQYF	TGTGCCTTAGCAGGGGGCAGCTCGCACGAGCAGTACTTC
TRBV5-6	-	TRBJ2-3	few	CASSSLKSTDTQYF	TGTGCCAGCAGCTCTCTGAAAAGCACAGATACGCAGTATTTT
TRBV2	-	TRBJ1-5	many	CASVWGRDGRQPQHF	TGTGCCAGCGTCTGGGGGCGCGACGGTCGTCAGCCCCAGCATTTT
TRBV19	-	TRBJ2-1	-	CASSIWGDNEQFF	TGTGCCAGTAGTATCTGGGGGGACAATGAGCAGTTCTTC
TRBV20-1	-	TRBJ2-3	many	CSAQNFPRDTQYF	TGCAGTGCCCAAAATTTTCCTCGAGATACGCAGTATTTT
TRBV12-3/TRBV12-4	TRBD1	TRBJ2-5	few	CASNHQGVLETQYF	TGTGCCAGCAATCATCAGGGGGTATTAGAGACCCAGTACTTC
TRBV18	TRBD2	TRBJ2-7	many	CASSPPSGGYEQYF	TGTGCCAGCTCACCACCGAGCGGGGGCTACGAGCAGTACTTC
TRBV20-1	TRBD2	TRBJ2-7	-	CSGSTSGRGEQYF	TGCAGTGGATCGACTAGCGGGAGGGGGGAGCAGTACTTC
TRBV5-1	-	TRBJ2-5	many	CASSFRGTGEETQYF	TGCGCCAGCAGCTTCCGGGGGACCGGGGAGGAGACCCAGTACTTC
TRBV16	TRBD2	TRBJ2-1	-	CASSQREWSNEQFF	TGTGCCAGCAGCCAGCGGGAGTGGAGTAATGAGCAGTTCTTC
TRBV27	TRBD2	TRBJ2-3	few	CASQWSGRPDTQYF	TGTGCCAGCCAATGGAGCGGGAGACCAGATACGCAGTATTTT
TRBV30	-	TRBJ2-7	many	CAWSVGSYEQYF	TGTGCCTGGAGTGTAGGCTCCTACGAGCAGTACTTC
TRBV5-1	-	TRBJ1-3	few	CASSLPGRNSGNTIYF	TGCGCCAGCAGCTTGCCGGGACGGAACTCTGGAAACACCATATATTTT
TRBV5-1	TRBD2	TRBJ2-7	-	CASSVGTSHSGGHEQYF	TGCGCCAGCAGCGTCGGGACTAGTCATTCTGGGGGTCACGAGCAGTACTTC
TRBV13	-	TRBJ2-5	once	CASSWGGAGGSETQYF	TGTGCCAGCAGCTGGGGAGGAGCAGGGGGATCGGAGACCCAGTACTTC
TRBV20-1	TRBD2	TRBJ2-1	many	CSASGLAANYNEQFF	TGCAGTGCTAGTGGACTAGCGGCTAATTACAATGAGCAGTTCTTC
TRBV19	TRBD1	TRBJ2-1	-	CASSPGTGTNEQFF	TGTGCCAGTAGCCCCGGGACAGGCACGAATGAGCAGTTCTTC
TRBV10-3	-	TRBJ2-1	many	CASRPSANNEQFF	TGTGCCTCCCGGCCTAGCGCCAACAATGAGCAGTTCTTC
TRBV12-3/TRBV12-4	TRBD2	TRBJ2-1	many	CASSLGLADNNEQFF	TGTGCCAGCAGTTTAGGACTAGCGGATAATAATGAGCAGTTCTTC
TRBV19	-	TRBJ2-3	few	CASSPRTGRGLGLATDTQYF	TGTGCCAGTAGCCCCCGGACAGGGAGGGGGCTAGGTCTAGCGACAGATACGCAGTATTTT
TRBV3-1	-	TRBJ1-1	many	CASSLRDTLNTEAFF	TGTGCCAGCAGCCTGAGGGACACTTTGAACACTGAAGCTTTCTTT
TRBV7-2	-	TRBJ2-1	-	CASSPSFYEQFF	TGTGCCAGCAGCCCCTCTTTCTACGAGCAGTTCTTC
TRBV20-1	TRBD2	TRBJ2-1	many	CSAPLSTAGSPRDEQFF	TGCAGTGCTCCCTTGAGTACAGCGGGATCGCCACGGGATGAGCAGTTCTTC
TRBV5-1	-	TRBJ2-7	-	CASSLDGRAHEQYF	TGCGCCAGCAGCTTGGACGGCAGAGCCCACGAGCAGTACTTC
TRBV6-1	-	TRBJ1-6	-	CASSEGTASSPLHF	TGTGCCAGCAGTGAAGGGACGGCGAGCTCACCCCTCCACTTT
TRBV11-3	-	TRBJ2-5	many	CASSLDPWETQYF	TGTGCCAGCAGCTTAGATCCTTGGGAGACCCAGTACTTC
TRBV12-5	-	TRBJ2-5	-	CASGETVQETQYF	TGTGCTAGTGGGGAGACAGTCCAAGAGACCCAGTACTTC
TRBV19	TRBD1	TRBJ1-5	many	CASRRRDRQNQPQHF	TGTGCCAGTAGGCGCCGGGACAGACAAAATCAGCCCCAGCATTTT
TRBV29-1	TRBD1	TRBJ2-1	few	CSVGQGRIYEQFF	TGCAGCGTTGGACAGGGTCGTATCTATGAGCAGTTCTTC
TRBV18	-	TRBJ2-3	-	CASSPLRGSISDTQYF	TGTGCCAGCTCACCCCTTCGAGGGAGTATCTCAGATACGCAGTATTTT
TRBV20-1	TRBD1	TRBJ2-3	many	CSAYLRTGDTDTQYF	TGCAGTGCTTACCTCCGAACAGGGGACACAGATACGCAGTATTTT
TRBV30	-	TRBJ1-2	many	CAWPRWDNLNYGYTF	TGTGCCTGGCCCCGGTGGGACAACCTTAACTATGGCTACACCTTC
TRBV10-2	-	TRBJ1-5	-	CASSERGKGNQPQHF	TGCGCCAGCAGTGAGAGGGGGAAAGGCAATCAGCCCCAGCATTTT
TRBV7-2	TRBD2	TRBJ2-1	-	CASRVLAGLGYNEQFF	TGTGCCAGCAGAGTCCTAGCGGGACTTGGCTACAATGAGCAGTTCTTC
TRBV7-9	-	TRBJ2-7	-	CASSPRTSEQYF	TGTGCCAGCAGCCCTAGAACTTCCGAGCAGTACTTC
TRBV7-9	TRBD1	TRBJ2-5	-	CASSPRDRVQETQYF	TGTGCCAGCAGCCCCCGGGACAGGGTTCAAGAGACCCAGTACTTC
TRBV20-1	TRBD2	TRBJ2-1	many	CSARDGRAYNEQFF	TGCAGTGCTAGAGACGGGAGGGCCTACAATGAGCAGTTCTTC
TRBV30	-	TRBJ2-3	many	CAWGVSGTDTQYF	TGTGCCTGGGGGGTGTCTGGCACAGATACGCAGTATTTT
TRBV2	-	TRBJ2-3	-	CASSARASSTDTQYF	TGTGCCAGCAGTGCTCGGGCGTCGAGCACAGATACGCAGTATTTT
TRBV12-3/TRBV12-4	-	TRBJ2-7	many	CASSPQSGPYEQYF	TGTGCCAGCAGTCCCCAGAGCGGACCCTACGAGCAGTACTTC
TRBV5-5	-	TRBJ1-5	-	CASSGSSSHQPQHF	TGTGCCAGCAGCGGGAGCAGTTCTCACCAGCCCCAGCATTTT
TRBV19	-	TRBJ2-7	-	CASRGTGPSPEQYF	TGTGCCAGTAGGGGTACAGGGCCCTCTCCCGAGCAGTACTTC
TRBV28	-	TRBJ2-7	few	CASTPGWGKESSYEQYF	TGTGCCAGCACCCCTGGATGGGGGAAGGAGAGCTCCTACGAGCAGTACTTC
TRBV27	-	TRBJ2-4	-	CASSFDGLRQNIQYF	TGTGCCAGCAGTTTCGACGGACTTCGGCAAAACATTCAGTACTTC